This TCR beta chain derives from a study of patients and donors after allogeneic stem cell transplantation. Germline values: CDR1 SGHAT, CDR2 FQNNGV. V dropped 2 bases and J dropped 0 bases, with 14 bases sitting between them. The CDR3 is 17 amino acids. This clonotype was found a few times. MiXCR was run by TCRdb on the RT-PCR reads, yielding one entry per CDR3 protein. The repertoire consists of about 200,000 distinct CDR3 sequences, with around two fifths occurring once and the leading ten covering about 35%. The genes are TRBV11-2 and TRBJ2-4, with D hard to call. Sample: blood, either unsorted or a sorted T cell fraction (not recorded which). This clonotype originated in a human donor who was either an allogeneic HSCT recipient or a stem cell or donor lymphocyte infusion donor (not recorded which). It is not recorded whose cells these are; they may come from a transplant donor. The CDR3 DNA reads TGTGCCAGCAGCTTACCCCGAATACACCTAGCCAAAAACATTCAGTACTTC. Amino acids: CASSLPRIHLAKNIQYF.